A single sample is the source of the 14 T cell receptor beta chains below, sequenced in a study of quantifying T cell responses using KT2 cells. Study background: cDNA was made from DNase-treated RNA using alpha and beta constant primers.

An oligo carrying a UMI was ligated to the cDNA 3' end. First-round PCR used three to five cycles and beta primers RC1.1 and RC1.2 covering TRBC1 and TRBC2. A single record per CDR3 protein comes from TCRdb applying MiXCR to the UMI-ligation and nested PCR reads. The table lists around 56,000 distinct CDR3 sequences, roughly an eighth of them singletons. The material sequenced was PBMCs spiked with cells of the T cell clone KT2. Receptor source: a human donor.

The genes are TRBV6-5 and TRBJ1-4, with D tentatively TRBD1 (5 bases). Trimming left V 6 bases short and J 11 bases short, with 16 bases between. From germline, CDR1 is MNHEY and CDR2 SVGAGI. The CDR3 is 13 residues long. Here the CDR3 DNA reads TGTGCCAGCAGCCGAACCGCAGGGAACAAACTGTTTTTT. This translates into CASSRTAGNKLFF.

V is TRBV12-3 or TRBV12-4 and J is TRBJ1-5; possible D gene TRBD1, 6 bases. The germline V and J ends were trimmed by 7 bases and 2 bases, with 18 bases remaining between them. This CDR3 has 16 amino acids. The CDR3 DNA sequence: TGTGCCAGCACCACCACGAGGGCAGGGGGCAATCAGCCCCAGCATTTT. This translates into CASTTTRAGGNQPQHF.

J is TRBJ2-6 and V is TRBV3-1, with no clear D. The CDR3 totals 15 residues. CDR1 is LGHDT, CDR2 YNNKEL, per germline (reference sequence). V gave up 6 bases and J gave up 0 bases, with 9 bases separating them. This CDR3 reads CASSPTLSGANVLTF. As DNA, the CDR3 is TGTGCCAGCAGTCCGACCCTCTCTGGGGCCAACGTCCTGACTTTC.

This CDR3 reads CASSSGQPYNEQFF. As DNA, the CDR3 is TGTGCCAGCAGCTCCGGACAGCCGTACAATGAGCAGTTCTTC. The V call is TRBV11-2, the J call TRBJ2-1, with TRBD1 as a possible D gene (6 bases). V was trimmed by 4 bases and J by 4 bases, leaving 11 bases between them. Germline CDR1 and CDR2: SGHAT and FQNNGV. The CDR3 runs 14 residues.

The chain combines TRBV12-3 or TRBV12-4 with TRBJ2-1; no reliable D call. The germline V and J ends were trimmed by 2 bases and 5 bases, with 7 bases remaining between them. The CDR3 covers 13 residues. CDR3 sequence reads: CASSLRQNNEQFF. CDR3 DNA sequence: TGTGCCAGCAGTTTACGACAAAACAATGAGCAGTTCTTC.

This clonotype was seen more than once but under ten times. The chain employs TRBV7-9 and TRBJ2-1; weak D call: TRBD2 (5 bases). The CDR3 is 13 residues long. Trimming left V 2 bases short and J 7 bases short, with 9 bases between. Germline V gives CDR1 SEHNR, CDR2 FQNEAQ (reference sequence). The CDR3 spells CASSLSEGNEQFF. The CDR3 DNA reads TGTGCCAGCAGCTTATCAGAGGGAAATGAGCAGTTCTTC.

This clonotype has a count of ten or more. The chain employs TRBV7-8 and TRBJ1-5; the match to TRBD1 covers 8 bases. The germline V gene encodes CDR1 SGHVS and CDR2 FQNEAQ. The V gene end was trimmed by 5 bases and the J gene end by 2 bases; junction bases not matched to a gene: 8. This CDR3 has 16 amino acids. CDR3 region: CASSVDRGWGNQPQHF. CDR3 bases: TGTGCCAGCAGCGTCGACAGGGGATGGGGCAATCAGCCCCAGCATTTT.

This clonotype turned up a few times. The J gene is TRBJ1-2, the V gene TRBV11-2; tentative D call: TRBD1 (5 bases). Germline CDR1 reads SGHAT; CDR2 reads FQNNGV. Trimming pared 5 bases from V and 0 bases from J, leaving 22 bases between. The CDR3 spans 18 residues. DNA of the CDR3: TGTGCCAGCAGCCCCATCCGCCGGGGCTTGGGGGCTAACTATGGCTACACCTTC. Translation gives CASSPIRRGLGANYGYTF.

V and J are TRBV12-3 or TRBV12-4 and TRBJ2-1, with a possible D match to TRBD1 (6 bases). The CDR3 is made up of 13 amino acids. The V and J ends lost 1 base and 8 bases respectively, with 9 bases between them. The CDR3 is CASSLGGRHEQFF. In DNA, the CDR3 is TGTGCCAGCAGTTTAGGGGGGCGCCATGAGCAGTTCTTC.

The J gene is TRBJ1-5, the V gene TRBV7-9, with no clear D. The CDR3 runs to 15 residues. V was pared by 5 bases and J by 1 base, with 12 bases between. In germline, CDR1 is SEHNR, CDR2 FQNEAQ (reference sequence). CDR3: CASSGEPSSNQPQHF. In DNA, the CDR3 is TGTGCCAGCAGCGGCGAACCGAGCAGCAATCAGCCCCAGCATTTT.

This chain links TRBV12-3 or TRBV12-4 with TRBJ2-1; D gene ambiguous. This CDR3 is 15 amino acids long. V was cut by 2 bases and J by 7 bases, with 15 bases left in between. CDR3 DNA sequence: TGTGCCAGCAGTTTAAACGATGGTCCTCGGAATGAGCAGTTCTTC. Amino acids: CASSLNDGPRNEQFF.

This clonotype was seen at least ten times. CDR3 region: CATSRGRSGLAGTGELFF. DNA of the CDR3: TGTGCCACCAGCAGAGGCCGATCCGGACTAGCTGGCACCGGGGAGCTGTTTTTT. The rearrangement uses TRBV15 and TRBJ2-2; 8 nucleotides align to TRBD2. The CDR3 loop spans 18 amino acids. Germline-derived CDR1 and CDR2 are LNHNV and YYDKDF (reference sequence). V shed 1 base and J 4 bases; nucleotides not matched to a gene: 11.

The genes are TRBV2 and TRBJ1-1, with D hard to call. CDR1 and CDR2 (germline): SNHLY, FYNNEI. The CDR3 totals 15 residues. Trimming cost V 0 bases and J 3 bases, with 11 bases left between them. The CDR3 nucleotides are TGTGCCAGCAGTGAAGCGCTTTTTTCGTACACTGAAGCTTTCTTT. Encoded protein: CASSEALFSYTEAFF.

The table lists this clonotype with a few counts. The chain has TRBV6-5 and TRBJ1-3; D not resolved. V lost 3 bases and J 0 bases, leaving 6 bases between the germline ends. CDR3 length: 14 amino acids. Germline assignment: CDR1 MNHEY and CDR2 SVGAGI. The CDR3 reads CASSYTRSGNTIYF. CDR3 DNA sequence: TGTGCCAGCAGTTATACCCGCTCTGGAAACACCATATATTTT.